The text below deals with one T cell receptor (beta chain). Its specificity is not known. The data were obtained in a study of graft-versus-host responses after intestinal transplantation. Study outcomes and limitations: Among recipient marrow samples, GvH clones were found; some appeared first in ileum or blood.

Lymphocytes from graft epithelium and lamina propria were isolated. V shed 2 bases and J shed 2 bases, with 18 bases lying between them. This CDR3 contains 17 residues. Germline values: CDR1 SGHAT, CDR2 FQNNGV. Data came from immunoSEQ multiplex PCR; TCRdb stores just in-frame clones and leaves some out. The sample yields some 29,000 clones, around four fifths seen once. The starting material was ileum tissue, obtained 98 days after intestinal transplantation. This chain connects TRBV11-2 to TRBJ2-5, with D perhaps TRBD1 (6 bases). The receptor's source is a human patient who received an intestinal transplant, so some T cells may come from the graft donor. This CDR3 is CASSLTLSDRPQETQYF. The CDR3 region has the DNA TGTGCCAGCAGCTTAACCCTGTCAGACAGGCCGCAAGAGACCCAGTACTTC. Drawing the rest from reference TRBV11-2 and TRBJ2-5, the complete variable domain is EAGVAQSPRYKIIEKRQSVAFWCNPISGHATLYWYQQILGQGPKLLIQFQNNGVVDDSQLPKDRFSAERLKGVDSTLKIQPAKLEDSAVYLCASSLTLSDRPQETQYFGPGTRLLVL.